This T cell receptor beta chain was documented in a study of shared clonotypes between healthy human individuals (TCRdb year 2020). In the study overall: Two women and three men aged 18 to 49 years were included in the cohort. Per donor, leukapheresis produced somewhere between about 0.94 and 8.9 billion PBMCs. To estimate repertoire size and how much clonotype sharing occurs between individuals, the study deeply sequenced the blood TCR repertoires of about five healthy adults. Per donor, three plates each were used for CD4 naive and CD4 memory, two for CD8 naive, and one for CD8 memory. Libraries were prepared and TCR repertoires were sequenced by different laboratories using diverse techniques, in order to increase sequencing depth and limit assay-specific biases. Beyond this particular receptor, the publication reports: Even with the large sequencing depth, rarefaction of the sorted-subset datasets indicated that sequencing was incomplete. Compared with non-shared clonotypes, clonotypes shared by all four sorted-subset donors had higher generation probabilities. When a handful of donors were compared, the shared fraction of clonotypes was 5% to 6.5% for naive CD4, roughly 3.3% for naive CD8, 2% to 2.5% for memory CD4, and less than 0.45% for memory CD8. Estimated clonotype richness was generally larger for naive than for memory subsets. Pairwise subsampling led to the expectation that sequencing depth would affect the degree of clonotype sharing among donors. The genetic and exposure-history diversity represented was limited by the small number of donors. Sampling was restricted to blood, and TCR repertoires in tissue are likely to differ from TCR repertoires in blood.

Comments on this clone: What this receptor recognizes is not known. No base-level quality is on record; no much larger clone is a single base apart. Other nucleotide sequences in the sample specify the same CDR3.

The CDR3 goes from the cysteine to the phenylalanine over 16 residues. Kept here is only the CDR3 DNA, which spans 48 bases and is read in frame from base 1. V trim: 3 bases; J trim: 4 bases; unmatched bases: 6. CDR1 and CDR2, per the germline V gene, are KGHSH and LQKENI. The donors were healthy, HIV-negative adults with no recently reported acute infections or vaccinations. Only Caucasian adults living in Nashville, Tennessee, USA were represented among the donors. CD4+ T cells were enriched through magnetic negative selection, after which naive cells were positively selected on CD45RA and the remaining negative fraction served as the memory subset. Blood was collected by leukapheresis, and PBMCs were isolated by Ficoll-Histopaque density gradient centrifugation and then cryopreserved in liquid nitrogen vapor phase. Analytical flow cytometry was used to check the purity and quantity of every magnetically sorted T cell population. Genomic DNA was isolated from every sorted fraction and measured by UV absorbance on a Nanodrop 2000c.

Using the deep immunoSEQ assay, multiplex PCR amplified TCR CDR3 regions from genomic DNA. Extracted genomic DNA from each cell subset was distributed evenly across all wells of several immunoSEQ 96-well plates, and each plate was treated as a replicate. For sorted subsets, 150 to 250 ng of genomic DNA, equivalent to some 30,000 T cell genomes, went into each replicate PCR. Purified libraries were measured with a Qubit 3.0 fluorometer, size-checked on a Bioanalyzer 2100, and measured again with the KAPA Library Quantification kit. Every immunoSEQ 96-well plate was sequenced on a dedicated single-read 150-cycle Illumina NextSeq 550 flow cell. In the source study's methods: Because the immunoSEQ output held only junctional sequences and lacked quality scores, the filtering could not match the filtering applied to full-length reads. To assign V/J genes and CDR3, sequences were annotated against IMGT germline references using PyIR, a Python wrapper for IgBLAST v1.9. Reads were removed for weak V/J assignments (E-value above 1e-6), missing CDR3, stop codons, out-of-frame junctions, or ambiguous translated residues. V3J clonotypes were defined by identical inferred V gene, J gene, and CDR3 amino acid sequence. Percentage overlap between repertoires was calculated by dividing the number of shared unique clonotypes by the size of the smaller repertoire. Richness of each repertoire was evaluated using RTK rarefaction, the Chao1 estimator, and Recon v2.1 estimates of unobserved clonotypes. For all TCRbeta clonotypes obtained by the gDNA method from several donors, generation probabilities were computed with OLGA. As stored in TCRdb, this immuneACCESS dataset retains in-frame rearrangements with V and J assigned. A fraction of the clones does not appear; measured against another copy, unresolved V genes explain less than half of the discrepancy, and the remainder lacks a known reason. Clone size and the V and J calls come from that table; the DNA yielded D and trimming. Present in this sample are a few hundred thousand clones, approximately 65% of which were seen just once. The ten largest clones take up over 8.5% of the sample.

The sample comprised memory CD4+ T cells sorted from blood. Reading the label with the study, this specimen's cell subset or site is: CD45RA-negative fraction. The receptor's source is a man younger than 45 in good health. The chain joins TRBV18 to TRBJ2-1; TRBD2 matches 10 bases in the middle. The base sequence is TGTGCCAGCTCACCGCCTAGCGGGGGTAGTTACAATGAGCAGTTCTTC. It translates to CASSPPSGGSYNEQFF.